Listed here are 10 T cell receptor beta chains from one sample, sequenced in a study of T cell changes during pregnancy in multiple sclerosis. Sequencing used immunoSEQ multiplex PCR; TCRdb keeps in-frame clones, though not all of them. The table lists about 43,000 clones, roughly 90% of them singletons. Sequencing input: PBMCs (not recorded whether the cells were cultured). The receptors shown here come from a female donor with multiple sclerosis, enrolled in a pregnancy study.

The chain recombines TRBV6-5 with TRBJ2-2; 7 bases align to TRBD1. This CDR3 is built from 15 residues. Germline CDR1 and CDR2: MNHEY and SVGAGI. After removal of 6 bases from V and 6 bases from J, the junction contained 10 bases not matched to a gene. The CDR3 DNA reads as TGTGCCAGCAGGGCCGACAGGGCGGGCGCCGGGGAGCTGTTTTTT. It is translated as CASRADRAGAGELFF.

The sample holds a few counts of this clone. The rearrangement links TRBV7-9 to TRBJ2-7; possible D gene TRBD1, 5 bases. Germline CDR1 reads SEHNR; CDR2 reads FQNEAQ (reference sequence). The V and J ends lost 2 bases and 6 bases respectively, with 11 bases between them. There are 13 residues in the CDR3. CDR3 residues: CASSLLTGAEQYF. The DNA for the CDR3 is TGTGCCAGCAGCTTATTAACTGGGGCCGAGCAGTACTTC.

The CDR3 is CASSAGPVPDTQYF. The CDR3 DNA reads as TGTGCCAGTAGCGCAGGGCCCGTTCCAGATACGCAGTATTTT. The rearrangement uses TRBV19 and TRBJ2-3; D possibly corresponds to TRBD1 (5 bases). Trimming left V 6 bases short and J 4 bases short, with 14 bases between. Germline loops: CDR1 LNHDA, CDR2 SQIVND (reference sequence). The CDR3 runs 14 residues.

This rearrangement joins TRBV5-4 to TRBJ2-7; D call uncertain. CDR1 and CDR2 (germline): SGHNT, YYREEE (reference sequence). V gave up 0 bases and J gave up 0 bases, with 4 bases separating them. This CDR3 contains 13 residues. The CDR3, as DNA: TGTGCCAGCAGCTTGGGGAGCTCCTACGAGCAGTACTTC. This encodes CASSLGSSYEQYF.

The CDR3 protein is CASSPYSGDYNEQFF. The CDR3 nucleotides read TGTGCCAGCAGTCCCTATAGCGGGGATTACAATGAGCAGTTCTTC. The chain combines TRBV25-1 with TRBJ2-1, with 8 bases matching TRBD2. The junction had 7 bases not matched to a gene; V was cut back by 5 bases and J by 4 bases. Germline values: CDR1 MGHDK, CDR2 SYGVNS. This CDR3 spans 15 amino acids.

This sequence joins TRBV10-3 and TRBJ2-7, with 11 bases lining up with TRBD1. V shed 6 bases and J 0 bases; nucleotides not matched to a gene: 4. Germline-derived CDR1 and CDR2 are ENHRY and SYGVKD. This CDR3 region has 15 residues. The CDR3 DNA is TGTGCCATCAGAGGGACAGGGGGTGTCTCCTACGAGCAGTACTTC. Encoded protein: CAIRGTGGVSYEQYF.

This chain connects TRBV13 to TRBJ2-5; D not resolved. This CDR3 region has 15 residues. Germline values: CDR1 PRHDT, CDR2 FYEKMQ (reference sequence). V lost 5 bases and J 2 bases, leaving 15 bases between the germline ends. CDR3: CASSPSLKTQETQYF. CDR3 nucleotide sequence: TGTGCCAGCAGCCCCTCTCTCAAGACGCAAGAGACCCAGTACTTC.

This clone was counted a single time. The chain couples TRBV9 to TRBJ2-1; TRBD2 matches at 12 bases. The length of the CDR3 is 19 residues. V shed 0 bases and J 0 bases; nucleotides not matched to a gene: 7. CDR1 and CDR2 (germline): SGDLS, YYNGEE. CDR3 sequence (DNA): TGTGCCAGCAGCGTAGGGCTAGCGGGAGGGACGAGCTCCTACAATGAGCAGTTCTTC. The encoded protein is CASSVGLAGGTSSYNEQFF.

Worth noting for this clone: One end of the junction fails to match germline, which may point to a read error. V gene TRBV30 combines with J gene TRBJ2-7; 7 positions match TRBD2. Germline V gene lookup returns CDR1 GTSNPN and CDR2 SVGIG (reference sequence). This CDR3 is built from 13 residues. In DNA, the CDR3 is TGTGCCTGGTCCCCTAAAACCTCCCGGGACTATGTGTTC. Translated, it gives CAWSPKTSRDYVF.

In this sample, this clone turned up once. This chain joins TRBV10-2 and TRBJ1-3; 7 bases agree with TRBD1. Germline lookup yields CDR1 WSHSY and CDR2 SAAADI. V was clipped by 2 bases and J by 0 bases; unmatched bases: 13. The CDR3 consists of 19 residues. CDR3 protein: CASSEPEGDSQSSGNTIYF. Written as DNA, the CDR3 is TGCGCCAGCAGTGAGCCCGAAGGGGACAGTCAGAGCTCTGGAAACACCATATATTTT.